The rows below give T cell receptor beta chains drawn from one sample of a study of control samples from healthy donors and cancer patients. Assay: immunoSEQ multiplex PCR; the TCRdb copy retains only in-frame clones and omits some. The sample lists 130,000 or so clones, about 90% occurring once. The sample comprised blood. The receptors come from a man aged 18 to 29 in good health. Both conserved end residues are part of each CDR3. The D gene is left open where the match is weak.

CDR3aa: CASSPLGRGGEQYF
d_gene: TRBD2
j_gene: TRBJ2-7
v_gene: TRBV3-1/TRBV3-2

CDR3aa: CAISTDLNYGYTF
d_gene: -
j_gene: TRBJ1-2
v_gene: TRBV10-3

CDR3aa: CASSVAANDNSPLHF
d_gene: -
j_gene: TRBJ1-6
v_gene: TRBV9

CDR3aa: CASSQGTSGGDTQYF
d_gene: TRBD2
j_gene: TRBJ2-3
v_gene: TRBV4-1

CDR3aa: CASSQDGPGQGKDTQYF
d_gene: TRBD1
j_gene: TRBJ2-3
v_gene: TRBV3-1/TRBV3-2

CDR3aa: CASSSVLTYEQYF
d_gene: -
j_gene: TRBJ2-7
v_gene: TRBV6-2/TRBV6-3

CDR3aa: CASSPGAGGQETQYF
d_gene: TRBD2
j_gene: TRBJ2-5
v_gene: TRBV18

CDR3aa: CASSPTGTAFNQPQHF
d_gene: TRBD1
j_gene: TRBJ1-5
v_gene: TRBV18

CDR3aa: CASSIGSRHNSPLHF
d_gene: -
j_gene: TRBJ1-6
v_gene: TRBV19

CDR3aa: CASSYSGGPNTEAFF
d_gene: -
j_gene: TRBJ1-1
v_gene: TRBV6-2/TRBV6-3

CDR3aa: CASNADGTQYF
d_gene: -
j_gene: TRBJ2-5
v_gene: TRBV7-6

CDR3aa: CASSEGGGWDGYTF
d_gene: TRBD1
j_gene: TRBJ1-2
v_gene: TRBV5-1

CDR3aa: CASSLTGGANYGYTF
d_gene: -
j_gene: TRBJ1-2
v_gene: TRBV7-3

CDR3aa: CASFPPGTGAYSNQPQHF
d_gene: TRBD1
j_gene: TRBJ1-5
v_gene: TRBV28

CDR3aa: CASSVVPGQGADGYTF
d_gene: TRBD1
j_gene: TRBJ1-2
v_gene: TRBV6-1

CDR3aa: CASSLDAVYNSPLHF
d_gene: -
j_gene: TRBJ1-6
v_gene: TRBV11-2

CDR3aa: CASSERQNTEAFF
d_gene: -
j_gene: TRBJ1-1
v_gene: TRBV7-9

CDR3aa: CSVEDREETQYF
d_gene: -
j_gene: TRBJ2-5
v_gene: TRBV29-1

CDR3aa: CASSLDPRANTGELFF
d_gene: -
j_gene: TRBJ2-2
v_gene: TRBV5-1

CDR3aa: CASSPSWENTGELFF
d_gene: -
j_gene: TRBJ2-2
v_gene: TRBV6-5

CDR3aa: CASSHSPGLNQPQHF
d_gene: -
j_gene: TRBJ1-5
v_gene: TRBV3-1/TRBV3-2

CDR3aa: CASQGQPHTDTQYF
d_gene: -
j_gene: TRBJ2-3
v_gene: TRBV2

CDR3aa: CASSIELAGGEAFF
d_gene: -
j_gene: TRBJ1-1
v_gene: TRBV19

CDR3aa: CASSVQGSPNEKLFF
d_gene: -
j_gene: TRBJ1-4
v_gene: TRBV7-9

CDR3aa: CASRSTGSGGQPQHF
d_gene: TRBD1
j_gene: TRBJ1-5
v_gene: TRBV28